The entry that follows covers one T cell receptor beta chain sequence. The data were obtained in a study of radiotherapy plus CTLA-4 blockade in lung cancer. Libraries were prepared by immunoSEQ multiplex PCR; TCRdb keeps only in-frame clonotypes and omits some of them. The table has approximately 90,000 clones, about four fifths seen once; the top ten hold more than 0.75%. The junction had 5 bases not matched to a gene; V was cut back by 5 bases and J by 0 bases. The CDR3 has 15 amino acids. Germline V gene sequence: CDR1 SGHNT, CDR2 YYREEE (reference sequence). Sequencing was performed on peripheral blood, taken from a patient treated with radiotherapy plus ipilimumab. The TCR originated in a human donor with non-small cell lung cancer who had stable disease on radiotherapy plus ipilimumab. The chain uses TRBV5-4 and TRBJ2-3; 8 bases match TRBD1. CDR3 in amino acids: CASSFGTGSTDTQYF. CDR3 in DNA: TGTGCCAGCAGTTTCGGGACAGGTAGCACAGATACGCAGTATTTT.